The 12 T cell receptor beta chains reported below all come from one sample, sequenced in a study of cytomegalovirus exposure and HLA in healthy donors. The PCR made use of 60 Vbeta and 13 Jbeta primers. Sequencing used immunoSEQ multiplex PCR; TCRdb keeps in-frame clones, though not all of them. The table lists around 150,000 clones, 70% to 80% of them singletons. Sequencing was done on a sample of PBMCs. The receptor set was obtained from a human donor in good health.

This clone occurred a few times. The genes are TRBV27 and TRBJ2-7, with TRBD1 matching over 8 bases. The CDR3 is 15 residues long. The germline V gene encodes CDR1 MNHEY and CDR2 SMNVEV (reference sequence). V dropped 6 bases and J dropped 0; count of bases not matched to a gene: 7. The DNA for the CDR3 is TGTGCCAGCAGGTACGCCACAGGGGGCTCCTACGAGCAGTACTTC. Its translation: CASRYATGGSYEQYF.

V and J are TRBV30 and TRBJ1-4, with 9 bases fitting TRBD1. The V segment lost 7 bases and the J segment 0 bases; nucleotides outside the gene matches: 15. Per germline, CDR1 GTSNPN and CDR2 SVGIG (reference sequence). The CDR3 contains 18 residues. The CDR3 nucleotides read TGTGCCTCCGACCGGGGACAGGGAAACCCCTCAACTAATGAAAAACTGTTTTTT. This sequence encodes CASDRGQGNPSTNEKLFF.

This chain uses TRBV30 with TRBJ2-2; tentative D call: TRBD2 (5 bases). Between the trimmed V and J ends, which lost 3 bases and 3 bases, there was a span of 17 bases. CDR1 is GTSNPN and CDR2 is SVGIG in the germline V gene (reference sequence). CDR3 length: 16 amino acids. CDR3 bases: TGTGCCTGGAGGAAAGGGAGAGTTGTAGACACCGGGGAGCTGTTTTTT. It specifies CAWRKGRVVDTGELFF. The full variable domain, rest sourced from reference TRBV30 and TRBJ2-2, is SQTIHQWPATLVQPVGSPLSLECTVEGTSNPNLYWYRQAAGRGLQLLFYSVGIGQISSEVPQNLSASRPQDRQFILSSKKLLLSDSGFYLCAWRKGRVVDTGELFFGEGSRLTVL.

The gene calls are TRBV6-6 and TRBJ1-5, with TRBD1 matching 9 bases. This CDR3 has 16 amino acids. The V gene's germline CDR1 is MNHNY and CDR2 SVGAGI (reference sequence). The V segment lost 1 base and the J segment 5 bases; nucleotides outside the gene matches: 6. The CDR3 is CASSYLTGQGHQPQHF. The CDR3 DNA is TGTGCCAGCAGTTACTTAACGGGACAGGGCCATCAGCCCCAGCATTTT.

The chain couples TRBV15 to TRBJ2-7; 9 bases agree with TRBD2. This CDR3 spans 12 amino acids. The V gene end was trimmed by 8 bases and the J gene end by 3 bases; junction bases not matched to a gene: 2. The germline gives CDR1 LNHNV, CDR2 YYDKDF (reference sequence). The CDR3 reads CATSSGNYEQYF. The CDR3 nucleotides read TGTGCCACCTCTAGCGGGAACTACGAGCAGTACTTC.

V and J are TRBV28 and TRBJ2-5; no clear D gene. The DNA end favors TRBJ2-7, so the J call may be wrong. Germline V CDR1 and CDR2: MDHEN, SYDVKM. CDR3 size: 11 residues. The CDR3 region is CASSFRNEQYF. The DNA for the CDR3 is TGTGCCAGCAGTTTTCGAAACGAGCAGTACTTC.

This clone showed up just a few times. This chain uses TRBV28 with TRBJ1-1; 8 bases align to TRBD1. CDR1 and CDR2 (germline): MDHEN, SYDVKM. Trimming took 3 bases from V and 0 from J; bases not matched to a gene: 3. The CDR3 spans 15 residues. Here the CDR3 DNA reads TGTGCCAGCAGTTTTCAGGGGGCCCTGAACACTGAAGCTTTCTTT. It is translated as CASSFQGALNTEAFF.

The chain has TRBV27 and TRBJ2-3; maybe TRBD1 (6 bases). V was shortened by 1 base and J by 4 bases, with 9 bases between the two germline ends. Germline CDR1 and CDR2: MNHEY and SMNVEV (reference sequence). The CDR3 length is 14 residues. This chain's CDR3 is CASSLLGAADTQYF. The CDR3 coding sequence is TGTGCCAGCAGTTTATTGGGGGCAGCAGATACGCAGTATTTT.

The CDR3 nucleotides are TGTGCCAGTAGTATCGGGACAGGGGGCGCATACACTGAAGCTTTCTTT. This codes for CASSIGTGGAYTEAFF. J is TRBJ1-1 and V is TRBV19; 12 bases line up with TRBD1. J gave up 3 bases and V 3 bases, and 5 bases lay outside the gene matches. CDR1 and CDR2 (germline): LNHDA, SQIVND (reference sequence). CDR3 length: 16 amino acids. Filled out from reference TRBV19 and TRBJ1-1, the complete variable domain reads DGGITQSPKYLFRKEGQNVTLSCEQNLNHDAMYWYRQDPGQGLRLIYYSQIVNDFQKGDIAEGYSVSREKKESFPLTVTSAQKNPTAFYLCASSIGTGGAYTEAFFGQGTRLTVV.

This chain uses TRBV5-4 with TRBJ2-5, with 10 bases aligning to TRBD2. Germline loops: CDR1 SGHNT, CDR2 YYREEE (reference sequence). V shed 4 bases and J 2 bases; nucleotides not matched to a gene: 5. The CDR3 spans 15 residues. The CDR3 region has the DNA TGTGCCAGCAGCCCCGGACTAGCGGCTCAAGAGACCCAGTACTTC. It translates to CASSPGLAAQETQYF.

V usage is TRBV6-1 and J usage is TRBJ1-5; D perhaps matches TRBD1 (6 bases). V was clipped by 8 bases and J by 7 bases, with 15 bases between them. This CDR3 is built from 13 residues. Germline V gives CDR1 MNHNS, CDR2 SASEGT. The CDR3 sequence: CASLNREGQPQHF. CDR3 nucleotide sequence: TGTGCCAGCTTGAACAGGGAAGGACAGCCCCAGCATTTT.

V gene TRBV7-2 combines with J gene TRBJ1-5; 11 bases map to TRBD1. The CDR3 runs to 15 residues. Germline CDR1 and CDR2: SGHTA and FQGNSA. The V and J ends lost 5 bases and 6 bases, in that order; junction bases with no gene match: 6. The CDR3 bases are TGTGCCAGCAGCAGGACAGGGGGCGAGGGTCAGCCCCAGCATTTT. The encoded protein is CASSRTGGEGQPQHF. Combining the CDR3 with reference TRBV7-2 and TRBJ1-5 gives the whole variable domain GAGVSQSPSNKVTEKGKDVELRCDPISGHTALYWYRQSLGQGLEFLIYFQGNSAPDKSGLPSDRFSAERTGGSVSTLTIQRTQQEDSAVYLCASSRTGGEGQPQHFGDGTRLSIL.